One and the same sample provided the 20 T cell receptor beta chains below, sequenced in a study of blood T cell repertoires in COVID-19 (dated by TCRdb to about 2020). Library method: the immunoSEQ multiplex PCR assay. TCRdb stores this immuneACCESS table with in-frame sequences only. Part of the clones is absent; in the studies checked, under half of the shortfall reflects unresolved V genes, and no reason is known for the rest. Here the sample has under 250,000 clones; around 82% occur a single time. Roughly 9.4% of the sample is in the top ten clones. Source material: peripheral blood. All receptors come from a man aged 40-50 years with active or convalescent COVID-19.

This chain uses TRBV19 with TRBJ1-2, with 8 bases that match TRBD1. The CDR3 sequence is 17 residues long. Germline CDR1 reads LNHDA; CDR2 reads SQIVND (reference sequence). V shed 5 bases and J 5 bases; nucleotides not matched to a gene: 16. Here the CDR3 reads CASSGLAGQGARYGYTF. The CDR3, as DNA: TGTGCCAGTAGTGGATTGGCGGGGCAGGGGGCCCGGTATGGCTACACCTTC.

As for this clone: Other nucleotide sequences from this sample produce the same CDR3. The J gene is TRBJ2-7, the V gene TRBV24-1; 7 nucleotides agree with TRBD2. Germline values: CDR1 KGHDR, CDR2 SFDVKD. The CDR3 has 12 amino acids. Losses at the gene ends were 4 bases for V and 4 bases for J; bases not matched to a gene: 0. This chain's CDR3 is CATSEGGYEQYF. Written as DNA, the CDR3 is TGTGCCACCAGTGAGGGGGGGTACGAGCAGTACTTC.

J is TRBJ1-5 and V is TRBV6-5; D may be TRBD1 (5 bases). Germline lookup yields CDR1 MNHEY and CDR2 SVGAGI. This CDR3 region has 13 residues. The germline V and J ends were trimmed by 8 bases and 6 bases, with 14 bases remaining between them. This CDR3 reads CASRAGGLQPQHF. The CDR3 DNA reads TGTGCCAGCCGGGCCGGGGGTCTTCAGCCCCAGCATTTT.

This clone has only one observation. V is TRBV6-5 and J is TRBJ1-4, with 12 bases that match TRBD1. Germline loops: CDR1 MNHEY, CDR2 SVGAGI. The CDR3 covers 15 residues. The V and J ends lost 7 bases and 7 bases, in that order; junction bases with no gene match: 7. The CDR3 region is CASKGGQGAFEKLFF. The CDR3 bases are TGTGCCAGCAAGGGGGGACAGGGGGCTTTTGAAAAACTGTTTTTT.

V gene TRBV3-1 (or the pseudogene TRBV3-2) combines with J gene TRBJ2-1; 7 bases map to TRBD2. Germline values: CDR1 LGHDT, CDR2 YNNKEL (reference sequence). This CDR3 has 17 amino acids. V trimming: 1 base; J trimming: 4 bases; junction bases outside the gene matches: 10. CDR3 region: CASSQVSASGIYNEQFF. As DNA, the CDR3 is TGTGCCAGCAGCCAAGTATCCGCTAGCGGAATATACAATGAGCAGTTCTTC.

The J gene is TRBJ1-2, the V gene TRBV7-3, with D possibly matching TRBD1 (6 bases). The CDR3 runs to 16 residues. The germline V gene encodes CDR1 SGHTA and CDR2 FQGTGA. Trimming left V 5 bases short and J 0 bases short, with 16 bases between. CDR3 protein: CASSPGGATSNYGYTF. For the CDR3, the DNA is TGTGCCAGCAGCCCTGGGGGGGCGACTTCTAACTATGGCTACACCTTC.

The table lists this clone with a count of one. This rearrangement joins TRBV6-5 to TRBJ1-2; D not certain. CDR1 and CDR2 from the germline V gene are MNHEY and SVGAGI. This CDR3 is built from 13 residues. V was clipped by 6 bases and J by 2 bases, with 10 bases between them. CDR3 in amino acids: CASRYGGNYGYTF. As DNA, the CDR3 is TGTGCCAGCAGATATGGAGGGAACTATGGCTACACCTTC.

The J gene is TRBJ2-1, the V gene TRBV5-1; maybe TRBD2 (5 bases). In germline, CDR1 is SGHRS, CDR2 YFSETQ. V lost 2 bases, J lost 8 bases, and 14 bases lay in between. The CDR3 runs 14 residues. The CDR3 is CASSFPDTSHEQFF. In DNA form, the CDR3 reads TGCGCCAGCAGCTTCCCAGATACTAGTCATGAGCAGTTCTTC.

This clone was found a few times. This chain connects TRBV7-9 to TRBJ1-2; D call uncertain. The germline CDR1 and CDR2 sequences are SEHNR and FQNEAQ (reference sequence). The CDR3 loop spans 12 amino acids. The ends were cut back, 11 bases at V and 3 bases at J, with 13 bases in the middle. The CDR3 nucleotides read TGTGCCGTCTCCTTCGGAGACTATGGCTACACCTTC. As protein: CAVSFGDYGYTF.

The chain has TRBV11-2 and TRBJ2-5; D remains unclear. Germline assignment: CDR1 SGHAT and CDR2 FQNNGV. The V end lost 5 bases, the J end lost 6 bases, and 7 bases lay between the germline ends. The CDR3 runs 11 residues. CDR3 sequence: CASSREQTQYF. The DNA of the CDR3 is TGTGCCAGCAGCCGAGAGCAGACCCAGTACTTC. The full variable domain, in which reference TRBV11-2 and TRBJ2-5 provide the parts outside the CDR3, is EAGVAQSPRYKIIEKRQSVAFWCNPISGHATLYWYQQILGQGPKLLIQFQNNGVVDDSQLPKDRFSAERLKGVDSTLKIQPAKLEDSAVYLCASSREQTQYFGPGTRLLVL.

The chain joins TRBV9 to TRBJ1-1; D might be TRBD1 (6 bases). V was clipped by 4 bases and J by 6 bases, with 19 bases between them. CDR1 is SGDLS, CDR2 YYNGEE, per germline. The CDR3 length is 15 residues. The CDR3 DNA sequence: TGTGCCAGCAGCCCACGACCGAGTGGGGGCCCTGAAGCTTTCTTT. Translating gives CASSPRPSGGPEAFF.

V is TRBV2 and J is TRBJ2-2; D might be TRBD1 (6 bases). Germline V gives CDR1 SNHLY, CDR2 FYNNEI. Trimming pared 8 bases from V and 5 bases from J, leaving 15 bases between. The CDR3 extends over 14 amino acids. As DNA, the CDR3 is TGTGCCAGCCACAGGGAAGGGGCGACCGGGGAGCTGTTTTTT. This codes for CASHREGATGELFF.

The rearrangement uses TRBV30 and TRBJ1-5; tentatively, D is TRBD1 (5 bases). Germline-derived CDR1 and CDR2 are GTSNPN and SVGIG (reference sequence). V was pared by 1 base and J by 3 bases, with 13 bases between. CDR3 length: 15 amino acids. CDR3 amino acids: CAWSASGGVNQPQHF. CDR3 sequence (DNA): TGTGCCTGGAGTGCGAGCGGGGGAGTCAATCAGCCCCAGCATTTT.

V and J are TRBV2 and TRBJ2-1, with 8 bases lining up with TRBD2. Germline values: CDR1 SNHLY, CDR2 FYNNEI. V lost 10 bases, J lost 0 bases, and 20 bases stayed unmatched. There are 19 residues in the CDR3. This CDR3 reads CANHVAVSYSGSSYNEQFF. CDR3 DNA: TGTGCCAACCACGTCGCTGTATCGTACAGCGGGAGCTCCTACAATGAGCAGTTCTTC.

V is TRBV9 and J is TRBJ2-7; 8 bases line up with TRBD2. This CDR3 spans 14 amino acids. V shed 3 bases and J 5 bases; nucleotides not matched to a gene: 7. Germline CDR1 and CDR2: SGDLS and YYNGEE. Here the CDR3 DNA reads TGTGCCAGCAGCGGTCGTAGCGGGACGAACGAGCAGTACTTC. Translating it yields CASSGRSGTNEQYF.

This clone was seen a few times. The chain has TRBV2 and TRBJ1-2; 7 bases line up with TRBD1. Germline assignment: CDR1 SNHLY and CDR2 FYNNEI. The junction had 7 bases not matched to a gene; V was cut back by 9 bases and J by 0 bases. CDR3 size: 14 residues. The CDR3 spells CARGTAQSNYGYTF. As DNA, the CDR3 is TGTGCCAGGGGGACAGCACAGTCTAACTATGGCTACACCTTC.

The chain has TRBV6-5 and TRBJ2-2; 11 bases are a match to TRBD2. Germline V gives CDR1 MNHEY, CDR2 SVGAGI. CDR3 length: 14 residues. The junction had 0 bases not matched to a gene; V was cut back by 5 bases and J by 4 bases. DNA for the CDR3: TGTGCCAGCAGTACTAGCGGGAGCACCGGGGAGCTGTTTTTT. Protein sequence: CASSTSGSTGELFF.

The chain is built from TRBV27 and TRBJ1-2, with 8 bases that match TRBD1. V shed 1 base and J 7 bases; nucleotides not matched to a gene: 17. From germline, CDR1 is MNHEY and CDR2 SMNVEV (reference sequence). The CDR3 is 18 residues long. In DNA form, the CDR3 reads TGTGCCAGCAGTTTATACCCACACACTCAGGGGGCCTCCTTTGGCTACACCTTC. This codes for CASSLYPHTQGASFGYTF.

CDR3 bases: TGTGCCAGCAGCGTAAGCGCGGCTAGCGGGAGCCAAGAGACCCAGTACTTC. It specifies CASSVSAASGSQETQYF. The chain recombines TRBV9 with TRBJ2-5; the match to TRBD2 covers 10 bases. J was trimmed by 1 base and V by 1 base; bases with no gene match: 7. The CDR3 has 17 residues. Germline V CDR1 and CDR2: SGDLS, YYNGEE. Together with reference TRBV9 and TRBJ2-5, the CDR3 gives the full variable domain: DSGVTQTPKHLITATGQRVTLRCSPRSGDLSVYWYQQSLDQGLQFLIQYYNGEERAKGNILERFSAQQFPDLHSELNLSSLELGDSALYFCASSVSAASGSQETQYFGPGTRLLVL.

The chain is built from TRBV9 and TRBJ2-1; TRBD2 might be the D (6 bases). Germline V gene lookup returns CDR1 SGDLS and CDR2 YYNGEE. Between the trimmed V and J ends, which lost 4 bases and 10 bases, there was a span of 24 bases. This CDR3 comprises 16 residues. The CDR3 spells CASSPRGAGRLGEQFF. Written as DNA, the CDR3 is TGTGCCAGCAGCCCCCGGGGAGCGGGTCGGTTAGGGGAGCAGTTCTTC.